This TCR beta chain was sequenced for a study of cytomegalovirus exposure and HLA in healthy donors (dated by TCRdb to about 2017). Broadly, across the study: An earlier analysis of 587 of the donors reported 276 Gb of sequence data and 95 million to 130 million unique TCR beta sequences obtained from around 190 million T cells. Among a few hundred genotyped donors of the cohort, an average of about 240,000 unique TCR beta nucleotide sequences were sequenced per donor, around a sixth of them non-productive. In a later analysis, previously published TCR beta repertoires from 500 to 750 donors were re-analyzed and high-resolution HLA genotyping was added so that TCR occurrence patterns could be studied. Besides the first cohort of more than 650 subjects, a separate validation cohort made up of roughly 120 different subjects was used. In a later genetic analysis, genome-wide SNP genotypes for about three fifths of the roughly 670 donors were used, and that subset was treated as a discovery cohort. To decide whether each TCR beta V gene segment behaved as functional or pseudogenic, an earlier analysis of some 600 of the donors relied on high-throughput TCR beta sequencing. The number of donors typed differed by locus, with 629-630 for A, B, C, DRB1 and DQB1, roughly 550 for DQA1, 600 to 610 for DPA1, and around 460 for DPB1. The study used immunosequencing to profile the T cell repertoires of approximately 690 subjects and linked those repertoires to cytomegalovirus serostatus. All discovery cohort repertoires had been generated on a single sequencing platform. Donor age, sex, ethnicity and CMV serostatus were compiled alongside the repertoire data. To predict cytomegalovirus infection status, the study combined high-throughput TCR immunosequencing, statistical association of individual TCRs with disease status, and machine learning. The genetic ancestry cluster associated with self-reported Caucasian donors included 70% to 85% of the 300 to 400 genotyped donors. Rather than drawing on any new phenotypic data, the later analysis identified candidate immune exposures from TCR beta sequences and the way those sequences occurred across donors. Approximately 310 gigabases of sequencing data and 78 million or so unique TCR sequences were included in an early release covering roughly 600 HLA-typed donors. HLA typing included class I and class II loci at four-digit resolution. Because of strong linkage in the cohort, four to six DR-DQ haplotypes were treated as single units for association and clustering. The study aimed to test whether signatures of past pathogen exposure could be identified by cataloging public T cell receptors. Study-wide findings and limitations: The classifier was reported to diagnose cytomegalovirus status with high specificity and sensitivity in both the original cohort and the validation cohort. The presence/absence analyses assumed that sequencing depth was roughly uniform across donors, and that assumption may not be true. A group of highly shared sequence variants was considered likely to be a technical artifact of the sequencing pipeline. Correlated functional status among segregating V segments might be attributable to linkage disequilibrium, but an unknown experimental factor could not be ruled out. In a later analysis, the rate of TCR association differed among HLA loci, with DRB1 alleles having the most associated TCRs and HLA-C alleles having the fewest. Because some donors lacked HLA typing at each locus, the association tests relied only on the typed subset. Some IMGT-functional V segments, including TRBV6-2 and TRBV6-3, could not be told apart with the 87-base-pair reads, so those segments were excluded. According to a later genetic analysis, donors in an Asian-associated ancestry cluster had fewer N-insertions in productive TCRs than the approximately 670-donor mean. The only immune exposure information available for the cohort was CMV serostatus. The cohort was sequenced for TCR beta chains only, and without alpha or paired-chain data the features that could be detected were limited. A later analysis found that HLA-associated TCR beta chains were more clonally expanded and had lower generation probabilities than equally common non-associated chains. Most CMV-associated TCR beta chains appeared to be HLA-restricted in a later analysis, and the HLA associations seemed to be driven largely by CMV exposure. Most TCR sequences were observed very rarely across donors, whereas some public TCRs were present in many individuals. According to the authors, the approach could potentially be generalized to other disease states and immunological phenotypes. Seventeen rarely observed V segments, including chromosome 9 orphons, were excluded from the earlier analysis of a few hundred of the donors because counts were too low. Three of the identified cytomegalovirus-associated TCR beta chains were confirmed in vitro to be specific for cytomegalovirus antigens. V-gene and J-gene trimming of TCR beta chains was associated with a missense DCLRE1C variant in a later genetic analysis, and the association was replicated in an independent cohort. A further reported finding was that TCR beta sequences accurately predicted the HLA-A and HLA-B alleles for most subjects in the first cohort. In a later analysis, around 17,000 TCR beta sequences were associated with specific HLA alleles at a false discovery rate of 0.05. In an earlier analysis of about 600 of the donors, most TCR beta V segments appeared in productive rearrangements about 87% or about 30% of the time, broadly matching IMGT annotations. When HLA alleles, especially DR and DQ, strongly co-occurred, attributing TCR associations to individual alleles was difficult. Several of the top co-occurrence clusters appeared to be linked to parvovirus B19, influenza, CMV and Epstein-Barr virus, according to a later analysis. A total of 164 TCR beta chains were listed by the study as associated with cytomegalovirus.

The cohort comprised under 700 healthy bone marrow donors. All cohort members were sampled while nominally healthy, although unrecorded immune exposures were likely present. The donor tested CMV seronegative, placing the donor among the 350 or so seronegative members of the cohort. Every donor gave a peripheral blood sample, and the peripheral blood mononuclear cells from that sample were used for TCR beta sequencing. The Qiagen DNeasy Blood Extraction Kit was used to extract genomic DNA from the blood cell samples. V ends up 7 bases short and J 0 bases short, with an unmatched junction base count of 10. CDR1 and CDR2 (SGHKS, YYEKEE) derive from the germline V gene (reference sequence). The CDR3 goes from the cysteine to the phenylalanine over 15 residues. CDR3 DNA only is kept here, 45 bases in frame from base 1. This clone appeared a few times. Its antigen specificity is not known. One base away there is no much larger clone; base qualities are not given.

Libraries came from the immunoSEQ multiplex PCR assay. A mixture of 60 forward primers for TCR Vbeta segments and 13 reverse primers for TCR Jbeta segments was used in the multiplex PCR. A multiplex PCR assay on genomic DNA amplified the CDR3 region of rearranged TCR beta genes. On the Illumina HiSeq System, the amplified TCR beta libraries were sequenced as 87-base-pair reads. In the source study's methods: Across the 700 or so repertoires, a later analysis counted tens of millions of unique TCR beta chains, approximately 12 million of which were shared by at least two donors. A nearest-neighbor algorithm error-corrected the raw reads and collapsed the reads into unique sequences, merging closely related sequences to remove PCR and sequencing errors. V, D and J gene segments were assigned by aligning CDR3 sequences to IMGT reference sequences. For a sequence to be retained, at least a six-nucleotide match to both a V gene segment and a J gene segment was required. Rearrangements were called productive when the CDR3 lacked stop codons and stayed in frame with V and J; all others were non-productive. CDR3 was defined according to IMGT convention as the region running from the second conserved V-encoded cysteine to the conserved J-encoded phenylalanine. Sequences without an unambiguous match to a single V gene segment were excluded from the earlier analysis of 450 to 650 of the donors. An earlier analysis of 587 of the donors called V segments functional above 56.7% productive rearrangements and segregating when the between-donor standard deviation exceeded 5%. To diagnose cytomegalovirus status from the catalog of TCR beta chain sequences, a statistical classification framework was built. In a later analysis, TCR nucleotide sequences were compared against IMGT/GENE-DB human TR gene sequences so that V and J genes could be assigned. In a later analysis, CDR3 sequences and most-parsimonious VDJ recombination scenarios were assigned using the TCRdist pipeline. In a later analysis, every TCR beta chain was defined by the combination of its CDR3 amino acid sequence and its V-gene family, and reads without a unique V-gene family were dropped. To address suspected cross-contamination and a sequencing artifact, a later analysis removed around 600 highly shared, low-generation-probability nucleotide sequences. In a later analysis, a clonal expansion index for each public chain was calculated from normalized within-repertoire ranks of inferred template counts. In a later analysis, generation probabilities were computed with a VDJ recombination model fitted to out-of-frame rearrangements, and the resulting probabilities were checked against IGoR. In a later analysis, TCR-TCR, TCR-HLA and TCR-CMV co-occurrence was scored with hypergeometric tests, and a repertoire-size bias correction was applied to TCR pairs. To estimate false discovery rates, a later analysis permuted the HLA or CMV assignments 20 times. In a later analysis, co-occurring TCRs were grouped using DBSCAN, and TCRdist sequence similarity was added for clustering within HLA-allele-positive subsets. Co-occurrence clustering excluded repertoires with fewer than 30,000 or more than 120,000 public chains, plus five with anomalous nucleotide sharing. TCRdb holds this immuneACCESS table with in-frame rearrangements only. Some clones are missing; in checked studies, unresolved V genes explain under half, and the rest has no known cause. V and J calls plus clone size are reproduced from that table; the DNA served to infer D and trimming. Across this sample there are more than 85,000 clones, with around 74% seen only once. The ten largest clones represent under 1.5% of the sample.

The sequence was obtained from a man aged 35 to 55 in good health and CMV-seronegative. The chain uses TRBV5-5 and TRBJ2-7, with TRBD1 identical over 7 junction bases. The sample was PBMCs. The nucleotide sequence reads as follows: TGTGCCAGCTCCCAGTATGGGGACAGCTCCTACGAGCAGTACTTC. This translates into CASSQYGDSSYEQYF.